This entry describes one T cell receptor beta chain. Its antigen is not yet known. No quality values exist for individual bases; no much larger clone is one base distant. The CDR3 sequence holds 13 residues, the cysteine and phenylalanine included. Only the CDR3 part of the read is kept: 39 bases, read in frame from the first base. Trimmed from V: 4 bases; trimmed from J: 5 bases; junction bases lacking a gene match: 3. The germline V gene encodes CDR1 SEHNR and CDR2 FQNEAQ (reference sequence). The data are from a study of T cells in pancreatic ductal adenocarcinoma (dated by TCRdb to 2016 to 2017). For the wider study: The work assessed suppressive cells as well as CD8+ T cells infiltrating resected pancreatic ductal adenocarcinoma, measuring their numbers, locations, and properties, in order to shed light on the adaptive T-cell response that occurs naturally.

Pancreatic ductal adenocarcinoma patients who had undergone surgery without neoadjuvant therapy were selected. After peripheral blood was drawn into heparin tubes, PBMCs were separated on a histopaque density gradient and then cryopreserved in about 10% DMSO. Using the DNeasy Blood and Tissue Kit with Proteinase K and RNase treatment, genomic DNA was extracted from over five PBMC and fewer than 10 flash-frozen tumor specimens. General study outcomes and caveats: T-cell clonality did not differ significantly between tumor and blood, with mean clonality around 0.11 in tumors and approximately 0.068 in blood. Because inoperable disease is present at presentation in most pancreatic cancer patients, the resected cohort was biased toward the minority with early-stage disease. Because tumors are enriched in CD45RO+ effector T cells rather than naive T cells, which biases toward lower diversity, comparisons of clonality between tumor and blood may be biased. Compared with tumor samples, blood samples had more total productive templates and about 8-fold more unique clonotypes.

TCR beta CDR3 regions were amplified from genomic DNA using the immunoSEQ hsTCRB kit. An Illumina HiSeq system was used for high-throughput TRB CDR3 sequencing. The authors' pipeline ran thus. Sequencing reads were analyzed with the immunoSEQ software, and nonproductive sequences with premature stops or frame-shifts were excluded. To calculate repertoire clonality, Shannon entropy was normalized by log2 of the number of unique productive sequences, and that value was subtracted from one. The table was pulled from immuneACCESS by TCRdb, which kept in-frame rearrangements only. Such tables lose some clones; where checked, under half of the loss comes from unresolved V genes, and the rest has no known cause. V and J calls and clone size come straight from that table; D and trimming were deduced from the DNA. The sample records over 100,000 clones, about 95% of which are singletons. Jointly, the top ten make up roughly 3.1% of the sample.

This sequence uses TRBV7-9 and TRBJ2-5, and 8 bases in between align with TRBD1. Sequencing was carried out using PBMCs. The source is a human donor with pancreatic ductal adenocarcinoma. The CDR3 protein is CASSSQGAETQYF. The DNA sequence is as follows: TGTGCCAGCAGCTCCCAGGGGGCTGAGACCCAGTACTTC.